The entry that follows covers one T cell receptor beta chain sequence. It has no known antigen specificity. No base-level quality is on record; no much larger clone is a single base apart. This entry belongs to a study of blood T cells in healthy people across ages (dated by TCRdb to about 2015). Regarding the complete study: In model experiments, template switching captured about one uniquely barcoded TCR beta cDNA molecule for every two T cells. To track age-related changes in TCR beta repertoire diversity, the study relied on deep sequencing normalized with unique cDNA molecular identifiers. Donors were grouped into four age groups: young (average 16 years), middle-aged (about 40), aged (about 59) and long-lived (around 82). To avoid experimental bias, donors of different ages were spread randomly across the sequencing lanes. Two additional independent replicas of 1 million unique cDNA reads from the same blood draw were analyzed for two donors (one aged 18 to 30 and one aged 80 or older). The investigation overall reported the following: Estimates of total diversity from one million sequenced T cells were regarded as lower bounds and underestimates. Conclusive comparison of naive and antigen-experienced compartments was prevented by the profiling of bulk unsorted PBMCs. As age increased, observed TCR beta diversity per million T cells dropped in a roughly linear way, and a significant reduction was already evident by age about 36. Because donor CMV infection status was unknown, age-related changes in expanded clonotypes were potentially confounded. Compared with the aged group, the long-lived group had more naive CD4+ T cells, fewer expanded clones and increased TCR diversity, suggesting age selection. There was a strong correlation between observed TCR beta diversity and the percentage of naive T cells measured by flow cytometry.

Donors were under 40 systemically healthy Caucasian individuals from Russia aged roughly 6 to 95 years. Ten milliliters of peripheral blood were drawn from each donor into EDTA-treated Vacutainer tubes. Ficoll-Paque density-gradient centrifugation was used to isolate PBMCs, with at least 7 million per sample. Total RNA, at least 6 micrograms per sample, was extracted from PBMCs with Trizol reagent. Naive CD45RAhigh/CD27high T cell percentages were measured by flow cytometry on a PBMC aliquot from every donor. From its cysteine to its phenylalanine, the CDR3 spans 16 amino acids. Just the 48-base CDR3 DNA is kept, in frame starting at base 1. V is shortened by 2 bases, J by 3 bases, and the region joining them spans 15 bases. CDR1 and CDR2 (SGHTA, FQGNSA) derive from the germline V gene. Library generation was performed with 5' RACE. Instrument used: Illumina HiSeq 2500. A second PCR of about 6 to 12 cycles was run with a J-beta primer mix and a sample-barcoded 5' primer. Each TCR beta cDNA molecule received a unique molecular identifier from a template-switch 5' adaptor carrying 12 random nucleotides. At least 2.5 million CDR3-containing paired-end reads were obtained from each sample. First-strand cDNA was synthesized from all RNA with the Mint cDNA synthesis kit, primed by a TRBC-specific oligonucleotide. All cDNA was treated with uracil-DNA glycosylase and then went through a first 18-cycle PCR with the universal primers M1SS and BC2_uni_R. In the paper's pipeline: Normalization of each sample was performed by random selection of 1 million high-quality reads, each carrying a distinct molecular identifier. Instead of being binned into consensus sequences, reads that shared molecular identifiers were thrown out. MiTCR, with a Q25 quality threshold and the strictest error-elimination algorithm, was used for CDR3 identification, clonotype clustering and error correction. A nonparametric unseen species model with Euler transformation was used to estimate a lower bound on total TCR beta diversity. The public reads were quality trimmed at Q25 with fastp and then assembled into clones with MiXCR by TCRdb, keeping productive beta chains. When rows share a CDR3 protein, they turn into one entry using the most common DNA and genes. TCRdb's processing, not the authors', yielded these V and J calls. This sample comprises 1.5 million or so distinct CDR3 sequences, approximately 43% of them detected only once. The ten largest make up approximately 4.1% of the sample.

The sequence came from a woman in her late teens or twenties in good health. Rearrangement joined TRBV7-2 to TRBJ2-3, with an unclear D gene assignment. The sample consisted of blood. The DNA sequence follows: TGTGCCAGCAGCTTAATCAAGTTGAGCCTGACAGATACGCAGTATTTT. This translates into CASSLIKLSLTDTQYF.